This TCR beta chain was found in a study of blood T cell repertoires in COVID-19 (dated by TCRdb to 2020 to 2021). For the study in its entirety: Samples covering the acute and convalescent phases of COVID-19 were provided by collaborators in the United States, Italy and Spain. Nearly every sample came with metadata listing a de-identified subject ID, COVID-19 status, age in years and sex. The prospective study material was composed of cDNA or gDNA derived from T cells, B-cell-depleted T cells, or PBMCs. Samples were obtained from the ongoing ImmuneRACE study (first 160 participants) and from over a thousand subjects provided by 6 global collaborators. Where available, HLA class I and class II types were taken from metadata supplied by the sample provider and were not determined by assay-based typing. Deeply sampled blood TCRbeta repertoires from subjects exposed to, actively infected with, or recovered from COVID-19 were included in the dataset. The repertoires were made available in a free public database intended to serve as a resource for research on the immune response to SARS-CoV-2.

Comments on this clone: The antigen it recognizes is unknown. Per-base quality was not reported, and no clone a single base away is much larger than it.

Findings and caveats that apply to the study as a whole: The amount of clinical and demographic metadata varied by source and participant and was provided uncurated.

TCRbeta CDR3 regions were amplified from genomic DNA by means of the immunoSEQ Assay, a bias-controlled multiplex PCR. As for the original processing: Nucleated cell counts per sample were estimated from amplification of reference gene primers within the assay. Sequence reads were collapsed and filtered to measure the absolute abundance of every unique TCRbeta CDR3 rearrangement. Productive Simpson clonality was computed per sample as the square root of Simpson's diversity index over productive rearrangements. TCRdb carries this immuneACCESS record with in-frame sequences only. Its versions omit some clonotypes, under half of them owing to an unresolved V gene in the studies checked, with the rest unexplained. V and J calls and clone size are as listed in that table; D and trimming were resolved from the DNA. For this sample there are more than 350,000 clones; roughly 86% appear just once. Around 9.3% of the sample is held by the ten biggest clonotypes.

In Seattle, one collaborating source enrolled patients while the infection was active and tracked those patients longitudinally over the course of disease. Collaborating institutions collected whole blood in K2EDTA tubes following their own protocols. Collaborator samples were shipped for TCRbeta analysis as frozen whole blood, isolated PBMCs, or DNA extracted from either sample type. From the cysteine through the phenylalanine, the CDR3 covers 14 amino acids. Of all the DNA, just the CDR3 is kept, 42 bases in frame from base 1. V and J are truncated by 1 base and 4 bases respectively, leaving an intervening sequence of 5 bases. CDR1 and CDR2 are read off the germline V gene as SGHNT and YENEEA.

The clonotype originates from a woman aged 25 to 39 with COVID-19, enrolled during active disease. This receptor chain uses TRBV11-3 and TRBJ2-6, with the D gene not clear enough to name. Material: peripheral blood. The nucleotide sequence is given as TGTGCCAGCAGCTTAGTATCCGGGGCCAACGTCCTGACTTTC. This encodes CASSLVSGANVLTF.